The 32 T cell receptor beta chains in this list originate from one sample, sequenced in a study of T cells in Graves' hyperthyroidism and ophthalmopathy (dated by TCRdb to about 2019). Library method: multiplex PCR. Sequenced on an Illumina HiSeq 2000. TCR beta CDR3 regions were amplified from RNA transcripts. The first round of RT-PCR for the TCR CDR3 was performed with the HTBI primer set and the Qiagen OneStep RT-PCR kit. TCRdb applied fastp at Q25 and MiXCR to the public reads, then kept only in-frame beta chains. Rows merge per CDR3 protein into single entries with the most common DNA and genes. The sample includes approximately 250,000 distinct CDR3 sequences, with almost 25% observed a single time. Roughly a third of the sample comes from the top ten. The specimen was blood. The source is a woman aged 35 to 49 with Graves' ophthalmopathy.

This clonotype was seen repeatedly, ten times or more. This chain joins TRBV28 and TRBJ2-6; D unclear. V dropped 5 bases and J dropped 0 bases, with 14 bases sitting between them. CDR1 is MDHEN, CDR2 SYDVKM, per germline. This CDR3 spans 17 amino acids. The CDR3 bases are TGTGCCAGCAGTATACCCTTGACACACTCTGGGGCCAACGTCCTGACTTTC. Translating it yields CASSIPLTHSGANVLTF.

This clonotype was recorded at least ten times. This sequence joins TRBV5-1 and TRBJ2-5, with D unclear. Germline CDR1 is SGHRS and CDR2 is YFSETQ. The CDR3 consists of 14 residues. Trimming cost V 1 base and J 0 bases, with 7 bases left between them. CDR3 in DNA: TGCGCCAGCAGCTTGAACGGATACCAAGAGACCCAGTACTTC. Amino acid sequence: CASSLNGYQETQYF.

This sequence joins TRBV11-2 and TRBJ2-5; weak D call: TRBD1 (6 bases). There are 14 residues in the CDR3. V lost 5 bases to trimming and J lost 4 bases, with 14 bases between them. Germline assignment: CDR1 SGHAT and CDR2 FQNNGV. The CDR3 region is CASSTWTALETQYF. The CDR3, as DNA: TGTGCCAGCAGCACCTGGACAGCTTTAGAGACCCAGTACTTC.

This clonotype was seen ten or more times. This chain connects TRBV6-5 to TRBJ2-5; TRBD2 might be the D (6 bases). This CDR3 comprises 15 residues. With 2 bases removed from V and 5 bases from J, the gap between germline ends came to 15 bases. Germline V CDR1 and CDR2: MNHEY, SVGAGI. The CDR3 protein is CASSYTPGGRETQYF. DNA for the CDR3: TGTGCCAGCAGTTACACGCCTGGAGGGCGGGAGACCCAGTACTTC.

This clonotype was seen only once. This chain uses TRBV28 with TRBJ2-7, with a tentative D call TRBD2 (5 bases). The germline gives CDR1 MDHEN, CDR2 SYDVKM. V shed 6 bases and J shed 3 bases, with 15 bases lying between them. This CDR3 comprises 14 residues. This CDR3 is CASSATGLDYEQYF. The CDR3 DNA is TGTGCCAGCAGCGCAACGGGGTTGGACTACGAGCAGTACTTC.

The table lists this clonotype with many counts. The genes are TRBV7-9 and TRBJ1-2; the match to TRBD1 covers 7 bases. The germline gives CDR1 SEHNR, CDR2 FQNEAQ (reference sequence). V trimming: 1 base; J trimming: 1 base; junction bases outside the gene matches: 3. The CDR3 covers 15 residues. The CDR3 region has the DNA TGTGCCAGCAGCTTAGACGGACAGGTTAACTATGGCTACACCTTC. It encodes CASSLDGQVNYGYTF.

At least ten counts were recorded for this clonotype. The CDR3 bases are TGTGCCAGCAGTTTCTCTAGCGGGAGTCAAGAGCAGTACTTC. Its translation: CASSFSSGSQEQYF. This chain connects TRBV28 to TRBJ2-7, with 10 bases fitting TRBD2. The junction had 6 bases not matched to a gene; V was cut back by 3 bases and J by 7 bases. Germline V gene data show CDR1 as MDHEN and CDR2 as SYDVKM. This CDR3 has 14 residues.

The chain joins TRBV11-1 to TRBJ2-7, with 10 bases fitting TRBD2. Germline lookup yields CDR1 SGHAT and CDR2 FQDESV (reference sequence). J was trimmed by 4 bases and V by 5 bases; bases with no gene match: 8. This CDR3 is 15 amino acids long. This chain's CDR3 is CASSTLSGRDYEQYF. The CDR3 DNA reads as TGTGCCAGCAGCACCCTCAGCGGGAGGGATTACGAGCAGTACTTC. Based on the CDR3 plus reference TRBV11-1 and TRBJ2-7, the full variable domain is EAEVAQSPRYKITEKSQAVAFWCDPISGHATLYWYRQILGQGPELLVQFQDESVVDDSQLPKDRFSAERLKGVDSTLKIQPAELGDSAMYLCASSTLSGRDYEQYFGPGTRLTVT.

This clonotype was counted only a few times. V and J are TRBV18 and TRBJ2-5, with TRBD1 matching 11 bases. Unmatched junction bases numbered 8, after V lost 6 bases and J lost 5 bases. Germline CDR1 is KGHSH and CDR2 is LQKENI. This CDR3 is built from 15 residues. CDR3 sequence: CASSPGTGGYETQYF. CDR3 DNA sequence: TGTGCCAGCTCCCCCGGGACAGGGGGTTACGAGACCCAGTACTTC.

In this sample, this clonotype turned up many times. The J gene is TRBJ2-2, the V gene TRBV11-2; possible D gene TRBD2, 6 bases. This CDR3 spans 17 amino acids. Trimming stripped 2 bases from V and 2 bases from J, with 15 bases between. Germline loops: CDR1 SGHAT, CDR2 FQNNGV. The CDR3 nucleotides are TGTGCCAGCAGCTTATCAGCTGGCGGGGCTAACACCGGGGAGCTGTTTTTT. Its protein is CASSLSAGGANTGELFF. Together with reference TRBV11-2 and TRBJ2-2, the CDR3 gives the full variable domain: EAGVAQSPRYKIIEKRQSVAFWCNPISGHATLYWYQQILGQGPKLLIQFQNNGVVDDSQLPKDRFSAERLKGVDSTLKIQPAKLEDSAVYLCASSLSAGGANTGELFFGEGSRLTVL.

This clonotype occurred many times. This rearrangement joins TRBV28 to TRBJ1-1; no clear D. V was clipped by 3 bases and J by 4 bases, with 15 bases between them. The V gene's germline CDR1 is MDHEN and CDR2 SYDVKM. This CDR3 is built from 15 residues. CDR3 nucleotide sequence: TGTGCCAGCAGTTTGGTTCCGGGTTCGGGCACTGAAGCTTTCTTT. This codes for CASSLVPGSGTEAFF.

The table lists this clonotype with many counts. CDR3 amino acids: CASSVGSSSQPQHF. Here the CDR3 DNA reads TGTGCCAGCAGCGTAGGCAGCTCCAGTCAGCCCCAGCATTTT. The genes are TRBV9 and TRBJ1-5; D gene ambiguous. Germline loops: CDR1 SGDLS, CDR2 YYNGEE. The V end lost 0 bases, the J end lost 6 bases, and 10 bases lay between the germline ends. CDR3 length: 14 amino acids. Based on the CDR3 plus reference TRBV9 and TRBJ1-5, the full variable domain is DSGVTQTPKHLITATGQRVTLRCSPRSGDLSVYWYQQSLDQGLQFLIQYYNGEERAKGNILERFSAQQFPDLHSELNLSSLELGDSALYFCASSVGSSSQPQHFGDGTRLSIL.

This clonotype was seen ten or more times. The CDR3 loop is CASSLVMGASNQPQHF. The CDR3 coding sequence is TGTGCCAGCAGTCTCGTGATGGGGGCGAGCAATCAGCCCCAGCATTTT. The V and J genes are TRBV27 and TRBJ1-5; a possible D gene is TRBD1 (6 bases). This CDR3 spans 16 amino acids. CDR1 and CDR2 (germline): MNHEY, SMNVEV (reference sequence). With 5 bases removed from V and 1 base from J, the gap between germline ends came to 15 bases.

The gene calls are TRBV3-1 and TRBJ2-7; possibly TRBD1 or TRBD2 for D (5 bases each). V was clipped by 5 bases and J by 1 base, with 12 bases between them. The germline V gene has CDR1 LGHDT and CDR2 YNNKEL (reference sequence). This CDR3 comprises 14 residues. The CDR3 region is CASSKRDDSYEQYF. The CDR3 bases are TGTGCCAGCAGCAAAAGGGACGATTCCTACGAGCAGTACTTC.

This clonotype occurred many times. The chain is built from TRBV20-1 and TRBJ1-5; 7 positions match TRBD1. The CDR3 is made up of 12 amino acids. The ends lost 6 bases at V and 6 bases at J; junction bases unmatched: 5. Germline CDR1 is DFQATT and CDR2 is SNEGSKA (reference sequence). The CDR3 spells CSAGQGVQPQHF. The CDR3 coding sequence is TGCAGTGCGGGTCAGGGGGTTCAGCCCCAGCATTTT.

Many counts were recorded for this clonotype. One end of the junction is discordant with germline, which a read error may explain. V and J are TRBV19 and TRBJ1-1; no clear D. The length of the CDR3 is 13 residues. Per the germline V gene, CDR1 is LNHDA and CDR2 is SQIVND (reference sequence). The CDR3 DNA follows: TGTGCCAGTAGTCTTTCGTCGAACACTGGAGCTTTCTTT. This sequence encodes CASSLSSNTGAFF.

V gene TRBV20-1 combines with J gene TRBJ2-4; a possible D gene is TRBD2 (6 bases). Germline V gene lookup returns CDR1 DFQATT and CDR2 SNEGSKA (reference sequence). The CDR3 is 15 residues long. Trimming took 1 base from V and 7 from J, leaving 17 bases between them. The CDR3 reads CSARGVGTVGNIQYF. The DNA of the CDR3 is TGCAGTGCTAGAGGGGTTGGGACTGTTGGGAACATTCAGTACTTC.

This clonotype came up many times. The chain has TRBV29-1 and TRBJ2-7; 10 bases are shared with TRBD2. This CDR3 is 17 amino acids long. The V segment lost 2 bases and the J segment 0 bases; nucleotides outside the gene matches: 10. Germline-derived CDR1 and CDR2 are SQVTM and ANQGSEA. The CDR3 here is CSVEKETPSGSSYEQYF. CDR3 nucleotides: TGCAGCGTTGAAAAGGAAACCCCTAGCGGGAGCTCCTACGAGCAGTACTTC.

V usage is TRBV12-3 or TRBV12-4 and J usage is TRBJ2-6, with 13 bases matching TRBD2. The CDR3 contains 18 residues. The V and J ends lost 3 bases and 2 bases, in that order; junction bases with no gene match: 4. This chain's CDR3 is CASSFRTSGRAGANVLTF. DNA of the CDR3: TGTGCCAGCAGTTTCAGGACTAGCGGGAGAGCTGGGGCCAACGTCCTGACTTTC.

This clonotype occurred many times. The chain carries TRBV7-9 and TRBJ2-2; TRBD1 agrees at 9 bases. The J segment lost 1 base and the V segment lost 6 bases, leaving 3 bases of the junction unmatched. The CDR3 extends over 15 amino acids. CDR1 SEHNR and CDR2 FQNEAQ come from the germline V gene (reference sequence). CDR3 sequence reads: CASRQTGGNTGELFF. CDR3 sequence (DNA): TGTGCCAGCAGGCAGACAGGGGGGAACACCGGGGAGCTGTTTTTT.

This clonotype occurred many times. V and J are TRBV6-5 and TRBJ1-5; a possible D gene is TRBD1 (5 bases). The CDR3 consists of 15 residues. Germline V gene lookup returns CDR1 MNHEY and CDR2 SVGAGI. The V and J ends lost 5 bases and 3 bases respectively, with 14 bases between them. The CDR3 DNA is TGTGCCAGCAGTCCATTCAGGGAATTCAATCAGCCCCAGCATTTT. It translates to CASSPFREFNQPQHF.

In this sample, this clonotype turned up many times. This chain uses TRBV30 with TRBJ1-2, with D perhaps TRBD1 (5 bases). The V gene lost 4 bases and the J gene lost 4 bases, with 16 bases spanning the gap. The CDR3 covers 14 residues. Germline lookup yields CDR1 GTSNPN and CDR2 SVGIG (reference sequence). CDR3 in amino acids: CAWTGTQLGYGYTF. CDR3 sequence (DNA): TGTGCCTGGACCGGGACCCAATTGGGCTATGGCTACACCTTC.

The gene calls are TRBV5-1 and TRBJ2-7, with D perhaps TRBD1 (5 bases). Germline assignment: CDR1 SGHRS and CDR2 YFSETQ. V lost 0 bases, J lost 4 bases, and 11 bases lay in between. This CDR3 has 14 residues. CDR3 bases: TGCGCCAGCAGCTTGGCCCAGGGTTGGTACGAGCAGTACTTC. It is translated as CASSLAQGWYEQYF.

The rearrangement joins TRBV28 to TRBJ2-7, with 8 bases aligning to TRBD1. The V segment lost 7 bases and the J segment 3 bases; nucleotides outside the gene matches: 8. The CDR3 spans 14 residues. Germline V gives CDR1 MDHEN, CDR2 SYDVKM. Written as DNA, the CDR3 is TGTGCCAGCACATCTGGGACAGGATTCTACGAGCAGTACTTC. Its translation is CASTSGTGFYEQYF. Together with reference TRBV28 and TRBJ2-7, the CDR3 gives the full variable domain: DVKVTQSSRYLVKRTGEKVFLECVQDMDHENMFWYRQDPGLGLRLIYFSYDVKMKEKGDIPEGYSVSREKKERFSLILESASTNQTSMYLCASTSGTGFYEQYFGPGTRLTVT.

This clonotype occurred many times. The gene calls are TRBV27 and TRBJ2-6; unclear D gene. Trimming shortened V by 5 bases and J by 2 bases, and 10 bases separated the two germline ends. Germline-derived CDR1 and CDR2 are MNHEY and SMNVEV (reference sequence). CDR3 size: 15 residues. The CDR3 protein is CASSLTETGANVLTF. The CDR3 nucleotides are TGTGCCAGCAGTCTTACAGAGACTGGGGCCAACGTCCTGACTTTC.

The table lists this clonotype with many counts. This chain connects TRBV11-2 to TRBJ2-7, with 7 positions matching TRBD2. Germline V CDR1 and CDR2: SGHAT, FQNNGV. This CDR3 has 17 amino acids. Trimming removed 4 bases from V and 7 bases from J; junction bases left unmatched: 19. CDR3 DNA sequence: TGTGCCAGCAGCTCACAAATCGTAGCGGGCCCCGCTGGGGAGCAGTACTTC. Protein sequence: CASSSQIVAGPAGEQYF.

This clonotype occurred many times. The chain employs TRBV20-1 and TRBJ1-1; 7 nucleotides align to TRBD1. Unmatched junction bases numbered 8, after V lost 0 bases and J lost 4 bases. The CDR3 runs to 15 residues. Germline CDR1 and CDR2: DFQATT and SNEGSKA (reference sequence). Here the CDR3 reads CSARDHIGGITEAFF. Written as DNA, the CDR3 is TGCAGTGCTAGAGATCATATAGGGGGCATCACTGAAGCTTTCTTT.

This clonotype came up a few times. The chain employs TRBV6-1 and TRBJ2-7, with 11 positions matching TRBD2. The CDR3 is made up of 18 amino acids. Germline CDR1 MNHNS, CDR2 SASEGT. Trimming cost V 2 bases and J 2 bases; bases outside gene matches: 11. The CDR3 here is CASSETGGASGRTYEQYF. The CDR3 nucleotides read TGTGCCAGCAGTGAAACAGGTGGGGCTAGCGGGAGGACCTACGAGCAGTACTTC.

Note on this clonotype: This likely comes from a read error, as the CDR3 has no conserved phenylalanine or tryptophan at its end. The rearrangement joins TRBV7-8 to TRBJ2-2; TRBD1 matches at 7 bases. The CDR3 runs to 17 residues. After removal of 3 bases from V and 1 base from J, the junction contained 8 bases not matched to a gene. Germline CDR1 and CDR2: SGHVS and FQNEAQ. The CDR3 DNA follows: TGTGCCAGCAGCTTTCTAACCGACAGGGAGAACACCGGGGAGCTGTTTCTT. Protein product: CASSFLTDRENTGELFL.

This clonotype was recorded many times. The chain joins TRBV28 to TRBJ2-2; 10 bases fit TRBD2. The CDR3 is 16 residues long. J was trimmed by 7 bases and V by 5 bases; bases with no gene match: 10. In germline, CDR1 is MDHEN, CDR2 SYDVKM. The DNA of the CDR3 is TGTGCCAGCAGTCAGGGGCTAGCGGGAGAAATCGGGGAGCTGTTTTTT. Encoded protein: CASSQGLAGEIGELFF.

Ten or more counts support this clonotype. The CDR3 bases are TGTGCCAGCAGCCGAACGAGTAGAGGGGTGGGAACCGGGGAGCTGTTTTTT. This gives the protein CASSRTSRGVGTGELFF. J is TRBJ2-2 and V is TRBV27, with D perhaps assigned TRBD1 or TRBD2 (5 bases each). Germline V gives CDR1 MNHEY, CDR2 SMNVEV (reference sequence). Between the trimmed V and J ends, which lost 6 bases and 5 bases, there was a span of 22 bases. The CDR3 is 17 amino acids.

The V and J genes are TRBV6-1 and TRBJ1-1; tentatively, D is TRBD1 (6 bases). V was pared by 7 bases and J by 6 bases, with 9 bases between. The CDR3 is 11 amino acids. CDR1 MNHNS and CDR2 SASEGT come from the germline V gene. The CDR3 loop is CASTAGAEAFF. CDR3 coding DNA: TGTGCCAGCACTGCAGGGGCTGAAGCTTTCTTT.